Presented here are 27 T cell receptor beta chains from one specimen sequenced in a study of T cells in women clearing cervical HPV infection (dated by TCRdb to between 2018 and 2020). The library was built by means of the immunoSEQ multiplex PCR assay. As stored in TCRdb, this immuneACCESS dataset retains in-frame rearrangements with V and J assigned. A fraction of the clones does not appear; measured against another copy, unresolved V genes explain less than half of the discrepancy, and the remainder lacks a known reason. The sample table records 40,000 to 55,000 clones. Of the sample, approximately 1% is held by the ten largest clones. The sequencing sample was made of blood buffy coat. All receptors come from a woman aged 18-69 years with a cervical HPV16 infection that either progressed to CIN3+ or cleared (not recorded which).

Concerning this clone itself: The read falls 3 residues short of the CDR3 end, and the missing part is taken from the germline J gene. The chain links TRBV28 to TRBJ1-1, with 7 nucleotides matching TRBD1. The junction had 6 bases not matched to a gene; V was cut back by 4 bases and J by 4 bases. Germline V gene sequence: CDR1 MDHEN, CDR2 SYDVKM. This CDR3 is 14 amino acids long. The CDR3 spells CASSSPQGLTEAFF. Incomplete CDR3 DNA: TGTGCCAGCAGTTCCCCACAGGGGCTCACTGAA.

About this clone: The read stops 3 residues short of the end of the CDR3; the missing end is completed from the germline J gene. The V call is TRBV2, the J call TRBJ2-2; TRBD1 might be the D (5 bases). The CDR3 has 16 residues. CDR1 is SNHLY and CDR2 is FYNNEI in the germline V gene. The CDR3 sequence: CASSVTPSSGANVLFF. CDR3 DNA, as far as it was read: TGTGCCAGCAGCGTGACTCCCAGCTCTGGGGCCAACGTG.

As to this clone: The CDR3 end lies 3 residues beyond the end of the read and is filled in from the germline J gene. The chain carries TRBV18 and TRBJ1-1; D may be TRBD1 (5 bases). CDR3 length: 15 residues. Germline CDR1 is KGHSH and CDR2 is LQKENI. The part of the CDR3 DNA that was read is TGTGCCAGCTCACCACCCGGGACTACACAAGAGACA. Translating it yields CASSPPGTTQET. The CDR3 in full is CASSPPGTTQETAFF.

CDR3 DNA (partial): TGCGCCAGCAGCTTGGGACAGCGTTCAAAAAAA. This translates into CASSLGQRSKK. The complete CDR3 protein is CASSLGQRSKKLFF. This sequence joins TRBV5-1 and TRBJ1-4; D might be TRBD1 (5 bases). The read comes to an end 3 residues before the CDR3 does, leaving the germline J gene to fill in the end. The ends were cut back, 0 bases at V and 9 bases at J, with 12 bases in the middle. The CDR3 totals 14 residues. CDR1 and CDR2 from the germline V gene are SGHRS and YFSETQ.

A word on this clone: The CDR3 end is not reached by the read, which stops 3 residues before it; the germline J gene fills it in. The rearrangement links TRBV30 to TRBJ1-6, with 7 bases fitting TRBD1. The CDR3 contains 13 residues. CDR1 is GTSNPN and CDR2 is SVGIG in the germline V gene (reference sequence). The J segment lost 10 bases and the V segment lost 2 bases, leaving 5 bases of the junction unmatched. This CDR3 reads CAWSRQGDSPLHF. CDR3 DNA (partial): TGTGCCTGGAGTCGGCAGGGGGACTCACCC.

About this clone: The read stops 3 residues short of the end of the CDR3; the missing end is completed from the germline J gene. V is TRBV10-1 and J is TRBJ1-6, with TRBD1 matching over 8 bases. The CDR3 loop spans 13 amino acids. Germline-derived CDR1 and CDR2 are WNHNN and SYGVQD (reference sequence). The ends lost 8 bases at V and 8 bases at J; junction bases unmatched: 5. This chain's CDR3 is CASRQGLDSPLHF. The sequenced CDR3 bases are TGCGCCAGCCGACAGGGGCTCGATTCACCC.

Turning to this clone: The CDR3 end falls 3 residues outside the read, so it is completed with the germline J gene. The rearrangement uses TRBV7-3 and TRBJ2-2; D gene uncertain. CDR1 and CDR2 (germline): SGHTA, FQGTGA. This CDR3 is 17 amino acids long. The ends were cut back, 5 bases at V and 4 bases at J, with 20 bases in the middle. The sequenced part of the CDR3 DNA is TGTGCCAGCAGCGCGCCGTCTCTAGTGGGTGGCACCGGGGAG. Its protein product is CASSAPSLVGGTGE. The whole CDR3 sequence reads CASSAPSLVGGTGELFF.

Turning to this clone: The read terminates 3 residues ahead of where the CDR3 ends, so the germline J gene completes it. The chain couples TRBV4-2 to TRBJ2-3; 7 bases match TRBD2. CDR1 and CDR2 from the germline V gene are LGHNA and YNFKEQ. The CDR3 spans 18 residues. With 4 bases clipped from V and 0 bases from J, the junction kept 13 bases outside the gene matches. The CDR3 loop reads CASSRPAGPLSSTDTQYF. The CDR3 bases that were read are TGTGCCAGCAGCCGTCCAGCGGGGCCTCTTTCTAGCACAGATACG.

CDR3 bases read: TGTGCCAGTAACGGTAGGGGTGGCAATCAGCCC. Translated, it gives CASNGRGGNQP. The complete CDR3 protein is CASNGRGGNQPQHF. The J gene is TRBJ1-5, the V gene TRBV19; TRBD1 might be the D (5 bases). The DNA ends 3 residues before the CDR3 does, and the rest of the CDR3 is filled in from the germline J gene. CDR1 and CDR2 from the germline V gene are LNHDA and SQIVND (reference sequence). V was shortened by 7 bases and J by 2 bases, with 12 bases between the two germline ends. The CDR3 is made up of 14 amino acids.

Remarks on this clone: The read terminates 3 residues before the CDR3 end, so the remaining end is supplied by the germline J gene. The rearrangement uses TRBV11-2 and TRBJ1-6, with a possible D match to TRBD1 (6 bases). Germline V gene data show CDR1 as SGHAT and CDR2 as FQNNGV. CDR3 length: 14 residues. The covered CDR3 bases are TGTGCCAGCAGCTTAGGGGGACAAGGGTGGGCC. As protein: CASSLGGQGWA. From start to end, the CDR3 is CASSLGGQGWALHF. Together with reference TRBV11-2 and TRBJ1-6, the CDR3 gives the full variable domain: EAGVAQSPRYKIIEKRQSVAFWCNPISGHATLYWYQQILGQGPKLLIQFQNNGVVDDSQLPKDRFSAERLKGVDSTLKIQPAKLEDSAVYLCASSLGGQGWALHFGNGTRLTVT.

On this clone itself: Read sequence stops 3 residues before the CDR3 end, and the germline J gene provides the missing end. The gene calls are TRBV10-2 and TRBJ1-1; tentatively, D is TRBD1 (6 bases). Between the trimmed V and J ends, which lost 0 bases and 6 bases, there was a span of 14 bases. Germline V lookup: CDR1 WSHSY, CDR2 SAAADI. The CDR3 contains 15 residues. The sequenced CDR3 bases are TGCGCCAGCAGTGAGTCGGAGGGGGATGCGGCTGAA. This sequence encodes CASSESEGDAAE. The full-length CDR3 reads as CASSESEGDAAEAFF.

The sequenced CDR3 bases are TGTGCCAGCAGTTTGCCGACTGTCCCAAACACTGAA. Translated, it gives CASSLPTVPNTE. The full CDR3 protein reads CASSLPTVPNTEAFF. The chain is built from TRBV28 and TRBJ1-1, with unresolved D. The read is 3 residues too short to cover the CDR3 end, so that end is filled in from the germline J gene. V was pared by 3 bases and J by 2 bases, with 13 bases between. Germline V CDR1 and CDR2: MDHEN, SYDVKM. This CDR3 has 15 residues.

Concerning this clone: Read coverage stops 3 residues before the CDR3 terminus; the germline J gene supplies the remainder. This chain links TRBV11-2 with TRBJ1-2; D is unclear. Trimming cost V 0 bases and J 6 bases, with 11 bases left between them. Germline CDR1 is SGHAT and CDR2 is FQNNGV. The CDR3 runs to 14 residues. Partial CDR3 DNA: TGTGCCAGCAGCTTAGACGGGGTTGGAGATGGC. This encodes CASSLDGVGDG. The full CDR3 protein is CASSLDGVGDGYTF.

Regarding this clone: The missing CDR3 end, 3 residues past where the read stops, is filled in from the germline J gene. The V and J genes are TRBV28 and TRBJ2-7, with 9 bases aligning to TRBD1. CDR3 length: 15 amino acids. V gave up 7 bases and J gave up 5 bases; unmatched junction bases: 12. Per germline, CDR1 MDHEN and CDR2 SYDVKM. The CDR3 is CASTSFRDRAHEQYF. CDR3 DNA, as far as it was read: TGTGCCAGCACCTCTTTCCGGGACAGGGCCCACGAG.

For this clone: From the germline J gene comes the end of the CDR3, since the read stops 3 residues before it. The chain couples TRBV5-1 to TRBJ2-4; 7 nucleotides line up with TRBD1. The V gene's germline CDR1 is SGHRS and CDR2 YFSETQ. V shed 2 bases and J 4 bases; nucleotides not matched to a gene: 12. CDR3 length equals 17 residues. The sequenced CDR3 bases are TGCGCCAGCAGCTTACTCCCGGGACAGACGCTGAAAAACATT. Its protein product is CASSLLPGQTLKNI. The whole CDR3 protein is CASSLLPGQTLKNIQYF.

On this clone: The read falls 3 residues short of the CDR3 end, and the missing part is taken from the germline J gene. Other DNA variants within this sample encode the same CDR3. The chain carries TRBV19 and TRBJ1-3, with D unresolved. The V end lost 3 bases, the J end lost 2 bases, and 11 bases lay between the germline ends. This CDR3 region has 15 residues. Germline V gene lookup returns CDR1 LNHDA and CDR2 SQIVND (reference sequence). The CDR3 bases that were read are TGTGCCAGTAGTATTCGCGGGCTGGCTGGAAACACC. It codes for CASSIRGLAGNT. The CDR3, in full, reads CASSIRGLAGNTIYF.

Partial CDR3 DNA: TGCGCCAGCAGCGTAACAGGGGGCAATGAG. Its translation is CASSVTGGNE. The whole CDR3 protein reads CASSVTGGNEQFF. V gene TRBV5-1 combines with J gene TRBJ2-1; 8 nucleotides agree with TRBD1. The read ends 3 residues before the CDR3 terminus; that terminus is restored from the germline J gene. The CDR3 contains 13 residues. The germline V gene has CDR1 SGHRS and CDR2 YFSETQ. After removal of 4 bases from V and 6 bases from J, the junction contained 3 bases not matched to a gene.

A remark on this clone: The DNA ends 3 residues before the CDR3 does, and the rest of the CDR3 is filled in from the germline J gene. V is TRBV19 and J is TRBJ2-7; 7 nucleotides line up with TRBD2. The CDR3 contains 15 residues. The germline V gene encodes CDR1 LNHDA and CDR2 SQIVND (reference sequence). V lost 5 bases, J lost 4 bases, and 11 bases stayed unmatched. CDR3 sequence reads: CASSPENGGWYEQYF. CDR3 DNA (partial): TGTGCCAGTAGTCCCGAGAACGGGGGGTGGTACGAG.

Comments on this clone: The CDR3 end lies 3 residues beyond the end of the read and is filled in from the germline J gene. The rearrangement uses TRBV14 and TRBJ2-5; TRBD2 is a possible D gene (6 bases). Looked up from germline, CDR1 is SGHDN and CDR2 is FVKESK. The ends were cut back, 2 bases at V and 5 bases at J, with 12 bases in the middle. The CDR3 has 14 amino acids. The CDR3 bases that were read are TGTGCCAGCAGCCAAAATCTAGCGTGGGAGACC. Protein sequence: CASSQNLAWET. The whole CDR3 is CASSQNLAWETQYF.

In regard to this clone: Sequencing ends 3 residues short of the CDR3 end; the germline J gene provides the rest. The chain carries TRBV12-3 or TRBV12-4 and TRBJ2-2, with D possibly being TRBD2 (7 bases). The V and J ends lost 6 bases and 0 bases respectively, with 14 bases between them. There are 16 residues in the CDR3. CDR3 DNA, as far as it was read: TGTGCCAGCAGCCCCTTGGGGGGGCCGAACACCGGGGAG. Residues: CASSPLGGPNTGE. The entire CDR3 is CASSPLGGPNTGELFF.

On this clone: The read ends 3 residues early relative to the CDR3; the germline J gene fills the gap. The rearrangement uses TRBV7-2 and TRBJ2-5, with D perhaps TRBD1 (5 bases). This CDR3 region has 13 residues. CDR1 SGHTA and CDR2 FQGNSA come from the germline V gene. V dropped 5 bases and J dropped 1 base, with 8 bases sitting between them. This chain's CDR3 is CASSRDSQETQYF. The covered CDR3 bases are TGTGCCAGCAGCCGCGACAGCCAAGAGACC.

A remark on this clone: One end of the junction fails to match germline, which may point to a read error. The CDR3 end falls 3 residues outside the read, so it is completed with the germline J gene. V gene TRBV7-9 combines with J gene TRBJ2-1; no firm D call. This CDR3 region has 10 residues. The germline gives CDR1 SEHNR, CDR2 FQNEAQ (reference sequence). The CDR3 DNA, read in part, is TGTGGCAGCAGCTTCTGTGAG. Protein sequence: CGSSFCE. The full CDR3 protein is CGSSFCEQFF.

The CDR3 reads CASGRGQMEKLFF. The part of the CDR3 DNA that was read is TGTGCCAGCGGCCGAGGACAGATGGAAAAG. The chain joins TRBV2 to TRBJ2-2; D possibly corresponds to TRBD1 (6 bases). Coverage ceases 3 residues before the CDR3 finishes, and the germline J gene fills in the end. This CDR3 is 13 amino acids long. The germline V gene encodes CDR1 SNHLY and CDR2 FYNNEI. Drawing the rest from reference TRBV2 and TRBJ2-2, the complete variable domain is EPEVTQTPSHQVTQMGQEVILRCVPISNHLYFYWYRQILGQKVEFLVSFYNNEISEKSEIFDDQFSVERPDGSNFTLKIRSTKLEDSAMYFCASGRGQMEKLFFGEGSRLTVL.

About this clone: The read finishes 3 residues shy of the CDR3 end, and the germline J gene is used to complete it. The V gene is TRBV12-3 or TRBV12-4, the J gene TRBJ1-2; D remains ambiguous. V was shortened by 3 bases and J by 4 bases, with 6 bases between the two germline ends. The CDR3 is made up of 12 amino acids. The CDR3 sequence: CASSFPSYGYTF. CDR3 DNA, as far as it was read: TGTGCCAGCAGTTTTCCGTCCTATGGC.

Worth noting for this clone: The read falls 3 residues short of the CDR3 end, and the missing part is taken from the germline J gene. The rearrangement joins TRBV6-1 to TRBJ2-2; no clear D gene. Germline CDR1 reads MNHNS; CDR2 reads SASEGT. The CDR3 loop spans 14 amino acids. Partial CDR3 DNA: TGTGCCAGCAGTGAGAGTCAGTACCAGGAAAAG. Protein sequence: CASSESQYQEK. The entire CDR3 sequence reads CASSESQYQEKLFF.

For this clone: The sequenced fragment ends 3 residues before the CDR3 boundary, so the rest is inferred from the germline J gene. The same CDR3 also results from other DNA sequences found in this sample. The chain employs TRBV19 and TRBJ1-3, with no clear D. The CDR3 totals 14 residues. Per the germline V gene, CDR1 is LNHDA and CDR2 is SQIVND (reference sequence). The V end lost 9 bases, the J end lost 4 bases, and 16 bases lay between the germline ends. The CDR3 here is CARPVGHVGNTIYF. Partial CDR3 DNA: TGTGCCAGACCGGTAGGGCACGTCGGAAACACC.

Note on this clone: The read falls 3 residues short of the CDR3 end, and the missing part is taken from the germline J gene. V usage is TRBV10-3 and J usage is TRBJ1-3; a possible D gene is TRBD1 (5 bases). CDR3 length: 15 residues. Per the germline V gene, CDR1 is ENHRY and CDR2 is SYGVKD. The germline V and J ends were trimmed by 3 bases and 1 base, with 10 bases remaining between them. The CDR3 is CAISESQGSGNTIYF. The CDR3 bases that were read are TGTGCCATCAGTGAATCCCAGGGATCTGGAAACACC.